The 10 T cell receptor beta chains listed next were all sequenced from one sample in a study of identical twins. TCRdb passed the 5' RACE reads through MiXCR, listing each CDR3 protein once. The sample shows roughly 720,000 distinct CDR3 sequences, 18% of them seen only once. The data also belong to a second study, concerning T cells expressing NK-cell markers.

Sequencing was performed on PBMCs. The receptors come from a woman aged 18-29 years in good health.

The rearrangement uses TRBV7-8 and TRBJ2-7; 10 positions agree with TRBD2. This CDR3 region has 17 residues. Germline assignment: CDR1 SGHVS and CDR2 FQNEAQ. V shed 4 bases, J shed 1 base, and the junction held 10 bases outside the gene matches. In DNA, the CDR3 is TGTGCCAGCAGCTCAACTTTAGGACTAGCGGAATCCTACGAGCAGTACTTC. This translates into CASSSTLGLAESYEQYF.

The rearrangement links TRBV29-1 to TRBJ2-1, with a tentative D call TRBD2 (5 bases). The V end lost 0 bases, the J end lost 4 bases, and 16 bases lay between the germline ends. The CDR3 runs 16 residues. Germline V lookup: CDR1 SQVTM, CDR2 ANQGSEA. DNA of the CDR3: TGCAGCGTTGAAGACGCAGCGGCAGCCCTATACAATGAGCAGTTCTTC. This sequence encodes CSVEDAAAALYNEQFF.

The chain carries TRBV7-9 and TRBJ2-5; D ambiguous. V lost 6 bases, J lost 3 bases, and 14 bases lay in between. Germline CDR1 reads SEHNR; CDR2 reads FQNEAQ (reference sequence). The CDR3 length is 14 residues. CDR3 in amino acids: CASRVWTDKETQYF. The CDR3 DNA reads as TGTGCCAGCAGAGTATGGACGGATAAAGAGACCCAGTACTTC.

This clonotype was picked up many times. This sequence joins TRBV5-1 and TRBJ1-1, with D possibly being TRBD1 (6 bases). The length of the CDR3 is 13 residues. The germline V and J ends were trimmed by 4 bases and 6 bases, with 13 bases remaining between them. Germline V gene sequence: CDR1 SGHRS, CDR2 YFSETQ. The CDR3 coding sequence is TGCGCCAGCAGCCCACAGGGAGGCGCTGAAGCTTTCTTT. Amino acid sequence: CASSPQGGAEAFF.

The V and J genes are TRBV20-1 and TRBJ2-6; 7 positions agree with TRBD1. Germline-derived CDR1 and CDR2 are DFQATT and SNEGSKA (reference sequence). The CDR3 runs 14 residues. V was clipped by 5 bases and J by 4 bases; unmatched bases: 5. The CDR3 DNA reads as TGCAGTGCTGTACAGGGGTCCGGGGCCAACGTCCTGACTTTC. This sequence encodes CSAVQGSGANVLTF.

This clonotype appeared a few times. The chain employs TRBV10-3 and TRBJ2-7; D perhaps matches TRBD2 (6 bases). The germline CDR1 and CDR2 sequences are ENHRY and SYGVKD. The CDR3 has 15 residues. The V and J ends lost 10 bases and 0 bases respectively, with 19 bases between them. CDR3 in DNA: TGTGCCACCTCAGCCTTAGGAGGGGACTCCTACGAGCAGTACTTC. It yields the protein CATSALGGDSYEQYF.

J is TRBJ2-3 and V is TRBV20-1; 11 bases line up with TRBD2. J lost 2 bases, V lost 3 bases, and 7 bases had no gene match. This CDR3 contains 16 residues. Germline values: CDR1 DFQATT, CDR2 SNEGSKA (reference sequence). CDR3 sequence: CSASRRLAGITDTQYF. The CDR3 coding sequence is TGCAGTGCTAGCCGACGACTAGCGGGAATCACAGATACGCAGTATTTT.

The rearrangement links TRBV5-1 to TRBJ2-1, with D possibly TRBD2 on 8 matching bases. CDR1 SGHRS and CDR2 YFSETQ come from the germline V gene. There are 15 residues in the CDR3. V was cut by 4 bases and J by 7 bases, with 18 bases left in between. The CDR3 is CASSPSTGTRNEQFF. CDR3 sequence (DNA): TGCGCCAGCAGCCCTTCGACAGGGACTAGGAATGAGCAGTTCTTC.

The chain carries TRBV5-1 and TRBJ2-1, with 8 bases lining up with TRBD2. CDR3 length: 12 residues. Per the germline V gene, CDR1 is SGHRS and CDR2 is YFSETQ. Trimming at V came to 7 bases and at J to 10 bases, leaving 7 bases not matched to a gene. The CDR3 DNA sequence: TGCGCCAGCCGGAGTGGCGGGGGGGAGCAGTTCTTC. This gives the protein CASRSGGGEQFF.

The chain links TRBV7-8 to TRBJ2-3, with no clear D. Per germline, CDR1 SGHVS and CDR2 FQNEAQ. The CDR3 spans 17 residues. V lost 0 bases, J lost 0 bases, and 13 bases lay in between. CDR3 nucleotide sequence: TGTGCCAGCAGCTTAGCGTCGGCGGCACCAAGCACAGATACGCAGTATTTT. Translated: CASSLASAAPSTDTQYF.